By proportion, the clone carrying this T cell receptor (beta chain) is medium-sized. Antigen unknown. Within a library made for alpha chains, this beta chain is off target, and its count is uninformative. Germline V gene sequence: CDR1 MNHEY, CDR2 SVGAGI. CDR3 length: 14 residues. Trimming cost V 6 bases and J 2 bases; bases outside gene matches: 7. This entry belongs to a study of spatial heterogeneity in lung cancer. On the study more broadly: TCR transcript abundance in tumor regions was strongly correlated with the T cell module score obtained from matched bulk RNA-seq. Study-wide results and limits: For expanded intratumoral alpha and beta TCRs, counts tracked tumor mutation counts. Expanded TCRs classified as ubiquitous or regional were counted, and these counts tracked ubiquitous and regional nonsynonymous mutations, respectively.

Time point meaning: sample taken at primary tumor resection. In each case, whole RNA from tumor, nontumor lung or frozen PBMC was sequenced unsorted. TCRdb fed the 5' RACE reads into MiXCR, producing one record per CDR3 protein. The table records more than 2,500 distinct CDR3 sequences, roughly 18% of them present only once. This TCR derives from a male donor with early-stage non-small cell lung cancer. The V gene is TRBV6-5, the J gene TRBJ2-7; 7 bases agree with TRBD1. The source was lung tumor tissue, collected at surgery. Here the CDR3 DNA reads TGTGCCAGCAGCCTTCACGGGACAGCCTACGAGCAGTACTTC. Its protein product is CASSLHGTAYEQYF.